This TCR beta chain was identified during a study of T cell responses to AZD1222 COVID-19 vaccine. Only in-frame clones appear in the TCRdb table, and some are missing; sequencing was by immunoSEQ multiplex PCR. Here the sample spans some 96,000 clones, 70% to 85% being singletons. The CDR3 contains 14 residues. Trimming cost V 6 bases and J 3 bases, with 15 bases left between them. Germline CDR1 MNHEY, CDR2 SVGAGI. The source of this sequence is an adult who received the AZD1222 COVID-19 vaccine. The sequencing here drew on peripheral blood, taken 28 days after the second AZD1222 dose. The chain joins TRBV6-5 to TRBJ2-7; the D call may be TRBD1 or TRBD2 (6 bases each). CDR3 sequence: CASRDFGGVYEQYF. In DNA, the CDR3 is TGTGCCAGCAGAGATTTCGGGGGCGTCTACGAGCAGTACTTC.